This T cell receptor beta chain was sequenced in a study of shared clonotypes between healthy human individuals. Findings and limits, study-wide: Researchers sampled blood only, noting tissue repertoires likely differ. Relative to clonotypes present in all four donors, those not shared had lower generation probabilities.

Note on this clone: Its antigen is still unknown.

The protocol was immunoSEQ multiplex PCR, while the TCRdb copy is restricted to in-frame clones and leaves out a portion. The sample lists hundreds of thousands of clones, 96% occurring once. Those who donated, Caucasian adults without exception, all lived in Nashville, Tennessee. Germline V CDR1 and CDR2: SGHVS, FQNEAQ. The CDR3 spans 12 residues. V was pared by 5 bases and J by 10 bases, with 12 bases between. The rearrangement joins TRBV7-8 to TRBJ2-1; no clear D. What was sequenced was memory CD8+ T cells sorted from blood. As for subset: CD45RO+ cells pooled with CCR7-negative TemRA cells. The TCR originated in a man under 40 in good health. This chain's CDR3 is CASSRVSVEQFF. Written as DNA, the CDR3 is TGTGCCAGCAGCCGCGTTTCGGTCGAGCAGTTCTTC.